This note documents a single T cell receptor (beta chain) sequence. This table comes from immunoSEQ multiplex PCR, and its TCRdb copy is limited to in-frame clones, with some not included. This sample carries under 2,000,000 clones, approximately 94% of them seen once, and the ten largest clones take 0.95% to 1.5%. This specimen belongs to a study of shared clonotypes between healthy human individuals. Cells designated naive CD8 were CD45RO-negative and were positively selected for CCR7, with terminally differentiated effector memory CD45RA+ cells excluded. V was shortened by 5 bases and J by 8 bases, with 13 bases between the two germline ends. CDR1 is SEHNR and CDR2 is FQNEAQ in the germline V gene (reference sequence). CDR3 size: 13 residues.

This receptor was obtained from a man between 18 and 29 years old in good health. The chain couples TRBV7-9 to TRBJ2-1; no clear D. Source material: naive CD8+ T cells sorted from blood. DNA for the CDR3: TGTGCCAGCAGCCATAGATTGGCCGATGAGCAGTTCTTC. Protein: CASSHRLADEQFF.